This T cell receptor (beta chain) was documented in a study of blood T cells in healthy people across ages. Total RNA extracted from each sample amounted to at least 6 micrograms. Next came a second PCR, run for about 7 to 12 cycles, which used a sample-barcoded 5' primer along with a J-beta primer mix. No fewer than 3 million CDR3-containing paired-end reads came from each sample. MiXCR was run by TCRdb on the 5' RACE reads, yielding one entry per CDR3 protein. Among some 670,000 distinct CDR3 sequences listed, over 40% were seen once. The sequence derives from a woman older than 75 in good health. The material sequenced was blood.

The CDR3 sequence is CAAEDSNQPQHF. The CDR3, as DNA: TGTGCCGCGGAGGATAGCAATCAGCCCCAGCATTTT. The chain employs TRBV28 and TRBJ1-5; no definite D call. Germline CDR1 and CDR2: MDHEN and SYDVKM. Trimming took 11 bases from V and 0 from J, leaving 8 bases between them. There are 12 residues in the CDR3.